This T cell receptor (beta chain) was found in a study of T cell repertoires in aging, cancer and after chemotherapy. Study as a whole: Paired samples before and after chemotherapy came from glioblastoma patients receiving temozolomide-based therapy.

Rearranged V-D-J TRB sequences were amplified with a mixed TRB-A/B primer pool. A single record per CDR3 protein comes from TCRdb applying MiXCR to the multiplex PCR reads. The sample holds approximately 1,200 distinct CDR3 sequences; about 30% are singletons and the top ten take about 28%. The CDR3 has 14 amino acids. Unmatched junction bases numbered 6, after V lost 3 bases and J lost 10 bases. CDR1 is PRHDT and CDR2 is FYEKMQ in the germline V gene (reference sequence). The template was genomic DNA from peripheral blood, not RNA. What was sequenced was blood. The source of this sequence is a human donor with a solid tumor. The donor label of this sample is uncertain. The rearrangement uses TRBV13 and TRBJ1-6, with 7 bases matching TRBD1. Here the CDR3 DNA reads TGTGCCAGCAGCTTTAGACAGGGCCAATCACCCCTCCACTTT. Translating it yields CASSFRQGQSPLHF.